What follows are 26 T cell receptor beta chains derived from one specimen sequenced in a study of human T cells and chemical hapten exposure. TCRdb re-called the RACE reads through MiXCR, storing one row per CDR3 protein. The table includes approximately 400,000 distinct CDR3 sequences, more than 4.5% detected once. Noted time point: patch test 1, 2 weeks after DPC sensitization. Treatment given: therapeutic diphenylcyclopropenone sensitization with weekly scalp DPC. Material: whole blood, obtained in connection with sensitization to the hapten diphenylcyclopropenone (DPC). These receptors all come from a woman in her forties or fifties with alopecia areata. Some clones in this sample may be carry-over from other donors' samples.

J is TRBJ1-2 and V is TRBV6-6, with 8 positions matching TRBD1. The germline CDR1 and CDR2 sequences are MNHNY and SVGAGI (reference sequence). Trimming cost V 6 bases and J 5 bases; bases outside gene matches: 8. This CDR3 contains 14 residues. The CDR3 nucleotides are TGTGCCAGCAGCCAAAATACAGGGGGTTATGGCTACACCTTC. Its protein is CASSQNTGGYGYTF.

V gene TRBV29-1 combines with J gene TRBJ2-1; 9 bases align to TRBD2. The germline gives CDR1 SQVTM, CDR2 ANQGSEA. The CDR3 is 13 residues long. Trimming cost V 5 bases and J 16 bases; bases outside gene matches: 15. For the CDR3, the DNA is TGCAGCGTTACCCCGGGACTAGCTTTTAGAGGATTCTTC. Translation gives CSVTPGLAFRGFF.

This clonotype showed up just a few times. The rearrangement joins TRBV5-1 to TRBJ2-3; D perhaps matches TRBD2 (7 bases). The CDR3 length is 16 residues. The V gene lost 6 bases and the J gene lost 2 bases, with 19 bases spanning the gap. Germline-derived CDR1 and CDR2 are SGHRS and YFSETQ. CDR3 region: CASTQDGGPATDTQYF. CDR3 DNA: TGCGCCAGCACCCAAGACGGGGGGCCTGCCACAGATACGCAGTATTTT.

The chain has TRBV3-1 and TRBJ1-1; D gene ambiguous. CDR1 and CDR2 (germline): LGHDT, YNNKEL (reference sequence). This CDR3 has 13 amino acids. Trimming removed 7 bases at V and 6 bases at J, with 15 bases between. The CDR3 protein is CASNPRQDAEAFF. CDR3 bases: TGTGCCAGCAACCCTCGACAAGACGCTGAAGCTTTCTTT.

The V call is TRBV7-9, the J call TRBJ2-2; D remains unclear. Trimming pared 1 base from V and 10 bases from J, leaving 4 bases between. The germline CDR1 and CDR2 sequences are SEHNR and FQNEAQ (reference sequence). This CDR3 has 11 amino acids. Here the CDR3 DNA reads TGTGCCAGCAGCTTAGTTGAGGAGCTGTTTTTT. As protein: CASSLVEELFF.

This clonotype was seen repeatedly, ten times or more. The genes are TRBV20-1 and TRBJ1-6; TRBD1 matches at 11 bases. The CDR3 totals 16 residues. V lost 3 bases, J lost 5 bases, and 6 bases stayed unmatched. Germline V CDR1 and CDR2: DFQATT, SNEGSKA (reference sequence). The CDR3 protein is CSARDTGQGDNSPLHF. CDR3 DNA sequence: TGCAGTGCTAGGGATACGGGACAGGGGGATAATTCACCCCTCCACTTT.

The V and J genes are TRBV6-5 and TRBJ1-1, with TRBD1 matching 9 bases. The CDR3 covers 14 residues. The V segment lost 2 bases and the J segment 4 bases; nucleotides outside the gene matches: 2. The V gene's germline CDR1 is MNHEY and CDR2 SVGAGI. The CDR3 protein is CASSYVTGGTEAFF. The CDR3 DNA is TGTGCCAGCAGTTACGTGACAGGGGGCACTGAAGCTTTCTTT.

The sample holds many counts of this clonotype. CDR3 coding DNA: TGCGCCAGCAGCACCCCGGACACCAACACTGAAGCTTTCTTT. Protein sequence: CASSTPDTNTEAFF. This chain connects TRBV5-1 to TRBJ1-1, with TRBD1 as a possible D gene (5 bases). Between the trimmed V and J ends, which lost 4 bases and 2 bases, there was a span of 12 bases. This CDR3 has 14 residues. CDR1 is SGHRS and CDR2 is YFSETQ in the germline V gene.

In its sample, this clonotype was seen many times. J is TRBJ2-1 and V is TRBV3-1; D gene ambiguous. Trimming took 1 base from V and 8 from J, leaving 6 bases between them. Germline values: CDR1 LGHDT, CDR2 YNNKEL (reference sequence). The CDR3 is 12 amino acids. DNA of the CDR3: TGTGCCAGCAGCCAAGGCTCCCATGAGCAGTTCTTC. Its translation is CASSQGSHEQFF.

There are a few counts of this clonotype. This sequence joins TRBV5-1 and TRBJ2-3; D uncertain. CDR3 length: 14 residues. Trimming cost V 4 bases and J 4 bases, with 13 bases left between them. CDR1 is SGHRS and CDR2 is YFSETQ in the germline V gene. The CDR3 nucleotides read TGCGCCAGCAGCCTTGGAATGAGTGCAGATACGCAGTATTTT. Translating it yields CASSLGMSADTQYF.

The chain employs TRBV10-3 and TRBJ2-2; the D is unclear. Per the germline V gene, CDR1 is ENHRY and CDR2 is SYGVKD. Deletions cut 2 bases from V and 0 bases from J, with 4 bases between. The CDR3 sequence is 14 residues long. The CDR3, as DNA: TGTGCCATCAGTGAGCCTACGAACACCGGGGAGCTGTTTTTT. It translates to CAISEPTNTGELFF.

The chain is built from TRBV5-1 and TRBJ1-1; 7 bases fit TRBD1. The CDR3 sequence is 15 residues long. CDR1 and CDR2 (germline): SGHRS, YFSETQ. V was pared by 4 bases and J by 4 bases, with 10 bases of the junction left unmatched. Here the CDR3 DNA reads TGCGCCAGCAGCATGTACGGGACAGTGGGCACTGAAGCTTTCTTT. As protein: CASSMYGTVGTEAFF.

This clonotype has a count of ten or more. V and J are TRBV20-1 and TRBJ1-5, with D perhaps TRBD1 (5 bases). Per the germline V gene, CDR1 is DFQATT and CDR2 is SNEGSKA (reference sequence). This CDR3 is built from 13 residues. The V end lost 6 bases, the J end lost 6 bases, and 15 bases lay between the germline ends. Written as DNA, the CDR3 is TGCAGTGCGGGAGTGGGGGAGGGTCAGCCCCAGCATTTT. Protein product: CSAGVGEGQPQHF.

The chain is built from TRBV27 and TRBJ2-3; no firm D call. The CDR3 loop spans 14 amino acids. The germline V gene encodes CDR1 MNHEY and CDR2 SMNVEV (reference sequence). The V and J ends lost 6 bases and 5 bases respectively, with 15 bases between them. CDR3: CASRDRIKIDTQYF. The CDR3 DNA is TGTGCCAGCAGGGACCGGATAAAAATAGATACGCAGTATTTT.

This clonotype was counted ten times or more. The V gene is TRBV3-1, the J gene TRBJ2-3, with TRBD2 matching 11 bases. CDR3 size: 16 residues. CDR1 and CDR2 (germline): LGHDT, YNNKEL (reference sequence). With V trimmed by 4 bases and J by 0 bases, 3 bases remained unmatched. The chain's CDR3 is CASSLGTSGSTDTQYF. As DNA, the CDR3 is TGTGCCAGCAGCCTTGGGACTAGCGGTAGCACAGATACGCAGTATTTT.

This clonotype appeared many times. The V gene is TRBV14, the J gene TRBJ2-1; TRBD2 agrees at 10 bases. Trimming cost V 0 bases and J 10 bases; bases outside gene matches: 6. CDR1 is SGHDN, CDR2 FVKESK, per germline. The CDR3 runs to 15 residues. CDR3 in DNA: TGTGCCAGCAGCCAAGACCTAGCGGGAGTGGGAGAGCAGTTCTTC. Protein: CASSQDLAGVGEQFF.

Ten or more counts support this clonotype. The V call is TRBV3-1, the J call TRBJ2-7, with a weak D call TRBD1 (6 bases). V was clipped by 5 bases and J by 0 bases, with 14 bases between them. This CDR3 contains 15 residues. Germline CDR1 is LGHDT and CDR2 is YNNKEL (reference sequence). The CDR3 reads CASSYHDRSSYEQYF. As DNA, the CDR3 is TGTGCCAGCAGCTACCACGACAGGTCCTCCTACGAGCAGTACTTC.

CDR3 protein: CSAGGQGKGVNEQFF. The CDR3 coding sequence is TGCAGCGCCGGGGGACAGGGAAAAGGGGTCAATGAGCAGTTCTTC. The V call is TRBV29-1, the J call TRBJ2-1; TRBD1 agrees at 9 bases. The CDR3 has 15 residues. With 7 bases clipped from V and 6 bases from J, the junction kept 13 bases outside the gene matches. Germline V lookup: CDR1 SQVTM, CDR2 ANQGSEA.

A few counts support this clonotype. V is TRBV7-2 and J is TRBJ2-7, with a tentative D call TRBD1 (6 bases). The germline V gene has CDR1 SGHTA and CDR2 FQGNSA. CDR3 length: 15 residues. Trimming pared 4 bases from V and 4 bases from J, leaving 17 bases between. In DNA form, the CDR3 reads TGTGCCAGCAGCTCCTACACCGGGACAAATTACGAGCAGTACTTC. Residues: CASSSYTGTNYEQYF.

The chain couples TRBV4-2 to TRBJ2-7, with D possibly TRBD1 on 6 matching bases. The length of the CDR3 is 11 residues. Germline V gene sequence: CDR1 LGHNA, CDR2 YNFKEQ. V gave up 5 bases and J gave up 9 bases, with 11 bases separating them. CDR3 in amino acids: CASSAGVGQYF. The CDR3 DNA reads as TGTGCCAGCAGCGCAGGGGTCGGGCAGTACTTC.

This clonotype was recorded a few times. This sequence joins TRBV19 and TRBJ2-2; D uncertain. The CDR3 has 13 residues. V lost 3 bases and J 11 bases, leaving 13 bases between the germline ends. Germline CDR1 and CDR2: LNHDA and SQIVND (reference sequence). The CDR3 loop reads CASSIRSPGELFF. In DNA form, the CDR3 reads TGTGCCAGTAGTATTCGATCTCCAGGAGAGCTGTTTTTT.

This clonotype was detected ten times or more. This chain joins TRBV6-5 and TRBJ1-4; D not certain. CDR3 length: 15 residues. The V and J ends lost 4 bases and 7 bases respectively, with 16 bases between them. Germline CDR1 reads MNHEY; CDR2 reads SVGAGI. CDR3 protein: CASSFASGSSEKLFF. The CDR3 nucleotides are TGTGCCAGCAGTTTCGCCTCCGGGAGCAGTGAAAAACTGTTTTTT.

This clonotype was detected many times. The chain uses TRBV14 and TRBJ1-1; D is unclear. The ends were cut back, 4 bases at V and 0 bases at J, with 9 bases in the middle. This CDR3 has 14 residues. Germline CDR1 is SGHDN and CDR2 is FVKESK. CDR3 protein: CASSRVQMNTEAFF. The CDR3 DNA is TGTGCCAGCAGCCGCGTACAAATGAACACTGAAGCTTTCTTT.

The chain has TRBV12-5 and TRBJ1-5, with D possibly matching TRBD1 (6 bases). CDR1 is LGHNT and CDR2 is FRNRAP in the germline V gene. V dropped 6 bases and J dropped 1 base, with 13 bases sitting between them. This CDR3 spans 15 amino acids. The CDR3 loop is CASGPRGASNQPQHF. CDR3 nucleotides: TGTGCTAGTGGGCCCCGGGGGGCGAGCAATCAGCCCCAGCATTTT.

This clonotype has more than one count but fewer than ten. The V gene is TRBV6-2 or TRBV6-3, the J gene TRBJ2-7; D ambiguous. This CDR3 is built from 13 residues. V lost 2 bases and J lost 5, with 10 bases in between. Germline V gives CDR1 MNHEY, CDR2 SVGEGT. CDR3 DNA: TGTGCCAGCAGTTACGAAACAGCCCACGAGCAGTACTTC. As protein: CASSYETAHEQYF.

The table lists this clonotype with many counts. The chain couples TRBV28 to TRBJ2-1, with D perhaps TRBD2 (6 bases). Deletions cut 8 bases from V and 10 bases from J, with 9 bases between. The CDR3 runs to 10 residues. CDR1 is MDHEN, CDR2 SYDVKM, per germline. The CDR3 nucleotides are TGTGCCAGCGTTGGGAGGGAGCAGTTCTTC. It translates to CASVGREQFF.